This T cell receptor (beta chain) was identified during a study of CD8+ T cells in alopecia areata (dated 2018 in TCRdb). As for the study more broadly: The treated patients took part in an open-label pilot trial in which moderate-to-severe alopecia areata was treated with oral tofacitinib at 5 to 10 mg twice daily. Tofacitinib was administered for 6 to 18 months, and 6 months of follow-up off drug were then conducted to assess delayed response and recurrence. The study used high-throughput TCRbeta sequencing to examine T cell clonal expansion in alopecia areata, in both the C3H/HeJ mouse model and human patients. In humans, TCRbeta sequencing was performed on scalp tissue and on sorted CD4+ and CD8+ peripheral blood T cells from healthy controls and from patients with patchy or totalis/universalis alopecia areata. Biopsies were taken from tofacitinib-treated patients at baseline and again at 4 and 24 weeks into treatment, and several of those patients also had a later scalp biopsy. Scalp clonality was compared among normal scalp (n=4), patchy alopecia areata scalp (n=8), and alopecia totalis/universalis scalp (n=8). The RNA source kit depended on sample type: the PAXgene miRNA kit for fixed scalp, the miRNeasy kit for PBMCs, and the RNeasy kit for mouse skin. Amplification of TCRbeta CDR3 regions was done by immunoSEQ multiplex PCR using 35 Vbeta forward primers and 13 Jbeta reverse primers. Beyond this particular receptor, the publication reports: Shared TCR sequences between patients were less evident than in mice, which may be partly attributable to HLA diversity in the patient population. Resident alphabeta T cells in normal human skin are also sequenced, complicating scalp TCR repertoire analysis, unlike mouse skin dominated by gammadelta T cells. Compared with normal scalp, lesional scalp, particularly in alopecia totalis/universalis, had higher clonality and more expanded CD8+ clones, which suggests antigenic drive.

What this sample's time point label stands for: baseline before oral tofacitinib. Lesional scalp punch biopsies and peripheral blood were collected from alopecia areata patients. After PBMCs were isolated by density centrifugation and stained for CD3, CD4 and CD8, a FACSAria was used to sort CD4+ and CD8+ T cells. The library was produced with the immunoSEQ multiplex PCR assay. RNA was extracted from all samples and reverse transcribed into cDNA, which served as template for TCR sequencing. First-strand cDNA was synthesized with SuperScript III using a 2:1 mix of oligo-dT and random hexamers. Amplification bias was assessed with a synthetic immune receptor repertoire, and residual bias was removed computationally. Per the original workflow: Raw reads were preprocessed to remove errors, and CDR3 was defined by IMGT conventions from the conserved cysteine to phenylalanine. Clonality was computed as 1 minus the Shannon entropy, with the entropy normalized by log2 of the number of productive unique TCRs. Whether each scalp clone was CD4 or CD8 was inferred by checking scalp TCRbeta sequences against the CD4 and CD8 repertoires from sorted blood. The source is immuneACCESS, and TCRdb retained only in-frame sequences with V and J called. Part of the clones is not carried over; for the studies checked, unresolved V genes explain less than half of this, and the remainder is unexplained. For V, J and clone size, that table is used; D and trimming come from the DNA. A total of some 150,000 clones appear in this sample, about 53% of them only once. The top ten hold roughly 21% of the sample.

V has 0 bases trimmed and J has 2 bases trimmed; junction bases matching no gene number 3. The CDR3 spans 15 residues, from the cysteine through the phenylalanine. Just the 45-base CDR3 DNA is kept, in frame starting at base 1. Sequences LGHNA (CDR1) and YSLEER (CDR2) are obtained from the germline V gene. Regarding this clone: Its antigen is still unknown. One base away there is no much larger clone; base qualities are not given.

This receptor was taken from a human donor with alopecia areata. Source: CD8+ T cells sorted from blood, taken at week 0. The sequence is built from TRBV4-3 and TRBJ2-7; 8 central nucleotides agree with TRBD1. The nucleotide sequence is TGCGCCAGCAGCCAAGAAGAACAGGGGGCCTACGAGCAGTACTTC. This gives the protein CASSQEEQGAYEQYF.